The clone carrying this TCR beta chain has more than one count but fewer than ten. Its cognate antigen is unknown. This entry is derived from a study of T cell repertoires in cytomegalovirus infection. The V end lost 7 bases, the J end lost 6 bases, and 6 bases lay between the germline ends. This CDR3 spans 10 amino acids. Study-wide results and limits: The study found HLA-C-restricted CMV-specific TCR beta clonotypes dominating the ex vivo response. Carriage of CMV together with the relevant HLA was identifiable through cumulative public TCR beta family frequency.

TCRdb re-called the reads through MiXCR, storing one row per CDR3 protein. The sample lists roughly 800,000 distinct CDR3 sequences; under 35% were seen once. This TCR came from a human donor in good health (CMV status not recorded). Some clones in this sample may be carry-over from other donors' samples. The sequencing used cultured CD8+ T cells from PBMCs, collected from culture after CMV antigen stimulation. V and J are TRBV12-3 or TRBV12-4 and TRBJ1-1; the D gene is possibly TRBD1 (5 bases). The CDR3 DNA sequence: TGTGCCAGCACAGGGTCTGAAGCTTTCTTT. The encoded protein is CASTGSEAFF.